This paragraph reports one TCR beta chain. Its antigen is still unknown. The sample comes from a study of shared clonotypes between healthy human individuals. Study information: Samples came from two female and a few male donors aged 18 to 49.

The assay was carried out at the deep level. Produced via immunoSEQ multiplex PCR; TCRdb's table is partial and in-frame only. This table holds millions of clones, about 92% found once. Points from the study as a whole: The naive CD4 repertoires of several donors were compared, and approximately 5% of clonotypes were shared.

Germline CDR1 reads SGHAT; CDR2 reads FQNNGV. Trimming cost V 2 bases and J 2 bases; bases outside gene matches: 6. This CDR3 region has 15 residues. The naive CD8 population came from CD45RO-negative cells selected for CCR7, without terminally differentiated effector memory CD45RA+ cells. V is TRBV11-2 and J is TRBJ2-7, with TRBD2 matching 7 bases. This TCR was sampled from a man between 18 and 35 years old in good health. Some clones in this sample may be carry-over from other donors' samples. Sequencing input: naive CD8+ T cells from PBMCs. CDR3 loop: CASSLLGGVTYEQYF. As DNA, the CDR3 is TGTGCCAGCAGCTTATTGGGAGGGGTCACCTACGAGCAGTACTTC.